Following are 6 T cell receptor beta chains from one sample sequenced in a study of metastatic and nonmetastatic thyroid tumors. Ahead of thyroid surgery, no patient had received treatment of any kind. MiXCR reprocessed the PCR reads for TCRdb. The repertoire holds about 90,000 clones, 7.5% to 9% seen once, with approximately 8.8% in the top ten. The material sequenced was blood. These receptors all come from a female donor with papillary thyroid cancer or a benign thyroid nodule (not recorded which). Some clones in this sample may be carry-over from other donors' samples.

This clone was counted ten times or more. V is TRBV5-1 and J is TRBJ2-1; a possible D gene is TRBD2 (5 bases). Germline CDR1 SGHRS, CDR2 YFSETQ. Trimming took 5 bases from V and 8 from J, leaving 17 bases between them. The CDR3 length is 14 residues. The CDR3 reads CASSPLGVVDEQFF. The CDR3 DNA follows: TGCGCCAGCAGTCCCCTCGGGGTCGTAGATGAGCAGTTCTTC.

This clone was observed a few times. A much more abundant neighbour one base away suggests this may be a read error. The V gene is TRBV19, the J gene TRBJ2-1; 8 bases align to TRBD2. CDR3 length equals 14 residues. CDR1 and CDR2 (germline): LNHDA, SQIVND (reference sequence). The CDR3 is CASSTGLGLNEKFF. The CDR3 DNA reads TGTGCCAGTAGTACGGGACTAGGCCTTAATGAGAAGTTCTTC.

This clone came up a few times. The sample contains more than one DNA sequence encoding this CDR3. V is TRBV5-7 and J is TRBJ2-7, with a weak D call TRBD1 (6 bases). TRBV5-7 is given ORF status, its function remaining uncertain. V was clipped by 9 bases and J by 6 bases, with 19 bases between them. The CDR3 has 13 amino acids. The CDR3 spells CATTRDNGSEQYF. In nucleotides, the CDR3 is TGTGCCACCACCCGGGACAATGGCAGCGAGCAGTACTTC.

Comments on this clone: This may be a read error: a much more frequent sequence differs by one nucleotide. The chain recombines TRBV6-4 with TRBJ2-5; a possible D gene is TRBD2 (7 bases). Germline values: CDR1 MRHNA, CDR2 SNTAGT. The CDR3 has 16 amino acids. CDR3 protein: CASSELGGGSQENQYF. CDR3 sequence (DNA): TGTGCCAGCAGTGAATTAGGGGGGGGCTCACAAGAGAACCAGTACTTC.

As concerns this clone: A read error is possible here, since a much larger clone lies one base away. This sequence joins TRBV28 and TRBJ2-1; D is undetermined. The germline V gene encodes CDR1 MDHEN and CDR2 SYDVKM. This CDR3 region has 13 residues. Trimming took off 3 bases at V and 8 bases at J, with 11 bases between the two ends. CDR3 region: CASSFRNIDEQFF. The CDR3 bases are TGTGCCAGCAGTTTTCGGAATATCGATGAGCAGTTCTTC.

This clone was counted many times. The V and J genes are TRBV6-2 or TRBV6-3 and TRBJ2-1, with 7 bases matching TRBD2. The germline V gene has CDR1 MNHEY and CDR2 SVGEGT. After removal of 4 bases from V and 5 bases from J, the junction contained 5 bases not matched to a gene. There are 14 residues in the CDR3. The CDR3 DNA reads as TGTGCCAGCAGTTGGTGGGGGAGGGACAATGAGCAGTTCTTC. This translates into CASSWWGRDNEQFF.